This TCR beta chain originates from a study of cytotoxic CD8 clonotypes in ibrutinib-treated CLL listed by TCRdb under 2021. Background on the whole study: In this cohort, more than 14 patients were treatment-naive and ten to twelve were relapsed/refractory, while some 18 had unmutated IGHV. Responses were partial in around 25 patients and complete in 2; after median approximately 66 months follow-up, roughly 14 stayed in remission and 12 progressed. Every sample from remission and from progressive disease was obtained while the patients were still on ibrutinib. Cryopreserved peripheral blood mononuclear cells were obtained before treatment, at response, and at either sustained remission or disease progression. Response samples were obtained after a median of around eleven months of treatment, with a range of roughly 6 to 36 months. Samples averaged roughly 260,000 productive templates and approximately 100,000 productive rearrangements. Longitudinal samples were obtainable from about 30% of the 86 participants in the trial.

For CDR1 and CDR2, the germline V gene lists SGHRS and YFSETQ. Cut back by 4 bases and 7 bases, the V and J ends lie 14 bases apart. The CDR3 runs 13 amino acids, cysteine and phenylalanine included. The CDR3 DNA has 39 bases and is translated from base 1. Study-level results and caveats: At baseline, clonality was higher than in age-matched healthy donors and showed a strong correlation with circulating CD8+ T-cell counts. Sampling times were not matched between patients in sustained remission and patients whose disease was progressing, and lymph node repertoires were not examined. Public clonotypes were rare and either contracted or stayed stable during treatment, and the rise in clonality at ibrutinib response reflected the expansion of private clonotypes. An increase in clonality was observed at ibrutinib response, with clonality remaining stable during sustained remission and falling back toward baseline at progression.

What this sample's time point label stands for: about 11 months on ibrutinib. For TCR beta library preparation, 2 to 2.5 micrograms of genomic DNA were isolated from cryopreserved PBMCs. Longitudinal blood samples from CLL patients on ibrutinib monotherapy underwent high-throughput TCR beta sequencing. The patients took part in an open-label, single-center phase 2 trial of ibrutinib monotherapy. The goal of deep resolution MiSeq sequencing was a depth between 1 in 1 million and 1 in 200,000 T cells, and coverage averaged 10x per clonotype. TCR beta libraries were generated with the immunoSEQ hsTCRB Kit. For the original study's pipeline: Data were analyzed with ImmunoSEQ Data Assistant and ImmunoSEQ Analyzer, with V, D and J genes assigned per IMGT definitions. Clonality was computed as one minus normalized Shannon entropy of productive rearrangement frequencies, ranging from 0 to 1. Only overrepresented clonotypes making up at least 0.05% of the repertoire of each patient were included in the public clonotype analysis. About twelve repertoires from age-matched healthy donors, obtained from immuneACCESS, served as clonality controls. TCRdb's version of the immuneACCESS table is confined to in-frame rearrangements and falls short of the full clone set. An unresolved V gene accounts for under half of the shortfall where checked; the remainder is of unknown origin. The DNA was the basis for D and trimming; V, J and clone size are from that table. This sample holds about 68,000 clones; more than 60% were observed only once. The ten largest clonotypes hold roughly 5.9% of the sample.

In this sample, this clone turned up once. Its antigen is currently not known. One base away there is no much larger clone; base qualities are not given. Specimen: PBMCs, collected after 12 months of ibrutinib treatment. The clonotype comes from a human donor with chronic lymphocytic leukemia. The chain uses TRBV5-1 and TRBJ1-2; tentative D gene TRBD1, with 6 bases matching. CDR3 reads: CASSDTGTSGYTF. The DNA is TGCGCCAGCAGCGACACAGGGACTAGTGGCTACACCTTC.